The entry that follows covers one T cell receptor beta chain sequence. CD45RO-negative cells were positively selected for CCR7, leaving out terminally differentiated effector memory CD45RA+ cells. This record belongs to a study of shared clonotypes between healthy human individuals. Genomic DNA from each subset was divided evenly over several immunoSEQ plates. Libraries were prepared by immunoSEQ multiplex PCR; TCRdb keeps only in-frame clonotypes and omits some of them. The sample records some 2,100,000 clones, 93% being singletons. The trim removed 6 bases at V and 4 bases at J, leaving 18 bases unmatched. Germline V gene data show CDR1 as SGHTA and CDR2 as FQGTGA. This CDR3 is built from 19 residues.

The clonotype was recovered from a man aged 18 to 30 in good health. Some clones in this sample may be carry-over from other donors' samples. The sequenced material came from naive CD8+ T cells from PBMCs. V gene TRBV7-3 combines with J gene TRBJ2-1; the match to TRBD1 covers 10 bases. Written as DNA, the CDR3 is TGTGCCAGCAGGTCCACCGTTGACAGGGGGCTTACCCTTTACAATGAGCAGTTCTTC. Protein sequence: CASRSTVDRGLTLYNEQFF.